The rows below give T cell receptor beta chains drawn from one sample of a study of T cell responses to AZD1222 COVID-19 vaccine. The data were produced by immunoSEQ multiplex PCR, yet TCRdb's version contains in-frame clones alone and is incomplete. Of about 180,000 clones in the sample, almost 90% are singletons; the top ten hold approximately 8%. Source: peripheral blood, taken on day 0 of AZD1222 vaccination. The source is an adult in good health. Each CDR3 is given without its conserved first and last residue. D genes are given only for firm matches.

>.|TRBV5-5|TRBJ1-4
ASSLRVGYATNEKLF
>.|TRBV5-8|TRBJ2-7
ASSLLFRVTYEQY
>.|TRBV27|TRBJ2-7
ASSLSPYEQY
>.|TRBV6-5|TRBJ2-7
ASSRLLGQGEQY
>.|TRBV29-1|TRBJ1-1
SVNRENTEAF
>.|TRBV7-9|TRBJ1-1
ASRLPPHMNTEAF
>.|TRBV10-3|TRBJ1-6
AISANTLSYNSPLH
>TRBD1|TRBV7-8|TRBJ1-5
ASSRQGDQPQH
>.|TRBV11-2|TRBJ2-7
ASSLGRLLGSDYEQY
>TRBD1|TRBV4-2|TRBJ1-6
ASSQEGQGGSPLH
>.|TRBV11-2|TRBJ1-1
ASSLSGGNTEAF
>.|TRBV5-6|TRBJ2-2
ASSPGWGDGELF
>TRBD2|TRBV9|TRBJ2-7
ASSVGGGDYEQY
>.|TRBV5-4|TRBJ2-1
ASSLASIGDEQF
>.|TRBV6-4|TRBJ2-3
ASSASATDTQY
>.|TRBV9|TRBJ1-1
ASSPSERVTEAF
>TRBD1|TRBV27|TRBJ1-2
ASSWALGQGELRYGYT